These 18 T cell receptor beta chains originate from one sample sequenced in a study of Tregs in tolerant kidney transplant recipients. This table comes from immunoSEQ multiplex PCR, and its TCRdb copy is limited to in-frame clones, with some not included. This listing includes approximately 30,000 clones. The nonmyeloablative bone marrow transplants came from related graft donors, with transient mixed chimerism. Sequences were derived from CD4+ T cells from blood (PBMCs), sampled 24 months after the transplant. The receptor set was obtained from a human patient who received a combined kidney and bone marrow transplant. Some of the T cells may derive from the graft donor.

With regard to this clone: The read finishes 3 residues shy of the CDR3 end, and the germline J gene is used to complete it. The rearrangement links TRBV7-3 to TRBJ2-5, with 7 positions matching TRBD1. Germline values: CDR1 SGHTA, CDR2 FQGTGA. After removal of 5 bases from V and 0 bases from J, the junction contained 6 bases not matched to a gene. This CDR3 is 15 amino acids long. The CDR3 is CASSPRQGNQETQYF. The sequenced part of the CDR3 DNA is TGTGCCAGCAGCCCCCGACAGGGTAACCAAGAGACC.

The CDR3 loop is CASSGAQSPYEQYF. The part of the CDR3 DNA that was read is TGTGCCAGCAGTGGAGCTCAGTCCCCCTACGAG. The chain carries TRBV6-1 and TRBJ2-7; D unclear. The observed sequence ends 3 residues before the CDR3 terminus, with the missing tail filled in from the germline J gene. CDR1 and CDR2 from the germline V gene are MNHNS and SASEGT. Trimming left V 4 bases short and J 2 bases short, with 12 bases between. The CDR3 runs 14 residues.

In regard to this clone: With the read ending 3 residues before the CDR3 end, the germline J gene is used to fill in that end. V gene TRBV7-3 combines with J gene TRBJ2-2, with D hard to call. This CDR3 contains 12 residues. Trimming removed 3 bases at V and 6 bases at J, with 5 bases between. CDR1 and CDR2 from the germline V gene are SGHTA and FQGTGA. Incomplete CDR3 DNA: TGTGCCAGCAGCTTTGGGCCCGGGGAG. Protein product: CASSFGPGE. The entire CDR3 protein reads CASSFGPGELFF.

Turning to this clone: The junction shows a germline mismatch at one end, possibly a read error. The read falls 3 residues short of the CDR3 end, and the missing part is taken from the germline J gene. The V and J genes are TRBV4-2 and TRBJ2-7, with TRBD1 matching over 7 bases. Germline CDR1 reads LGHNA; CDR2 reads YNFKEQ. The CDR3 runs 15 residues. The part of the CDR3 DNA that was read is TGCGCCAGCAGCCCTCGGGACAGCACAGGGTACGAG. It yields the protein CASSPRDSTGYE. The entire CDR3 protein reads CASSPRDSTGYEQYF.

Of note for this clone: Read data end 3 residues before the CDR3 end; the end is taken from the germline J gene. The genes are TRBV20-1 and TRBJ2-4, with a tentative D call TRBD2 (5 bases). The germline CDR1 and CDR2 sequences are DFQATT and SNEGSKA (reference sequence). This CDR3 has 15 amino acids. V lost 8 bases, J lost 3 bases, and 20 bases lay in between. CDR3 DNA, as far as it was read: TGCAGTACCCTCGGGGTATCATCCGACAAAAACATT. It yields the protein CSTLGVSSDKNI. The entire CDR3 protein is CSTLGVSSDKNIQYF.

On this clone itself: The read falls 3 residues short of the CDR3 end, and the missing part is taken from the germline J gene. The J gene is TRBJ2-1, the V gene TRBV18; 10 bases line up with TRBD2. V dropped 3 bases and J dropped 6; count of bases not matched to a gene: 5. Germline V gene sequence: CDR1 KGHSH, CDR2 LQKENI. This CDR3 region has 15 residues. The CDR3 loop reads CASSPSGRAVNEQFF. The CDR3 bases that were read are TGTGCCAGCTCACCCAGCGGGAGGGCCGTCAATGAG.

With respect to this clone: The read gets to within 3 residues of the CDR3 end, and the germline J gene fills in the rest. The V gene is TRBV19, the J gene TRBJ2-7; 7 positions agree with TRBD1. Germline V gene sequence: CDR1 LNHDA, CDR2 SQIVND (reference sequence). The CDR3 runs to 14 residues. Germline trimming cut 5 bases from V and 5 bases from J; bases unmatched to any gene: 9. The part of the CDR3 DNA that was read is TGTGCCAGTAGTCTTAGGACAGGCTGGAACGAG. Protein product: CASSLRTGWNE. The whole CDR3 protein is CASSLRTGWNEQYF.

The part of the CDR3 DNA that was read is TGCAGCGTTCTACGGACAGAGGACTATGAG. As protein: CSVLRTEDYE. The entire CDR3 reads CSVLRTEDYEQFF. The rearrangement joins TRBV29-1 to TRBJ2-1; the D gene is possibly TRBD1 (6 bases). With the read ending 3 residues before the CDR3 end, the germline J gene is used to fill in that end. The V gene lost 5 bases and the J gene lost 8 bases, with 16 bases spanning the gap. CDR1 is SQVTM, CDR2 ANQGSEA, per germline. CDR3 length equals 13 residues.

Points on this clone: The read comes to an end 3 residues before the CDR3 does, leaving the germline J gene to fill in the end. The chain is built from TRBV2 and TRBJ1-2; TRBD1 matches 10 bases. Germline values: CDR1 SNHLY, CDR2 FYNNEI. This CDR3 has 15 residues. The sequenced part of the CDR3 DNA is TGTGCCAGCAGGCCCCGACAGGGGGCGGTCGGAGGC. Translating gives CASRPRQGAVGG. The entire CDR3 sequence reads CASRPRQGAVGGYTF.

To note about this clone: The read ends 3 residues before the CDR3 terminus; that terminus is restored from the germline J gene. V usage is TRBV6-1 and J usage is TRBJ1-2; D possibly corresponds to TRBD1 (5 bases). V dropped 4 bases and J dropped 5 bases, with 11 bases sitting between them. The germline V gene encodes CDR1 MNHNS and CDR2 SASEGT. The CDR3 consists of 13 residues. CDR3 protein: CASSVRQLYGYTF. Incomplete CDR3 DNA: TGTGCCAGCAGTGTAAGACAGCTTTATGGC.

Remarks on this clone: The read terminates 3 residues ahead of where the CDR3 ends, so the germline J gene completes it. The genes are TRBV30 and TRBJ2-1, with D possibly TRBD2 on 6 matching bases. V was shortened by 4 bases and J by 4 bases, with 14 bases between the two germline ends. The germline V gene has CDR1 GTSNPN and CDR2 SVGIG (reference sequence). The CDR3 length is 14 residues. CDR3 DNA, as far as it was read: TGTGCCTGGAATTTTGGCGGGATATACAATGAG. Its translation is CAWNFGGIYNE. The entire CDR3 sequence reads CAWNFGGIYNEQFF.

The sequenced part of the CDR3 DNA is TGCAGTGCCAGCGGAGGGGGTAGCTGGGAGACC. Protein sequence: CSASGGGSWET. The entire CDR3 is CSASGGGSWETQYF. This sequence joins TRBV20-1 and TRBJ2-5; either TRBD1 or TRBD2 may supply D (6 bases each). The sequenced fragment ends 3 residues before the CDR3 boundary, so the rest is inferred from the germline J gene. The CDR3 is made up of 14 amino acids. Germline loops: CDR1 DFQATT, CDR2 SNEGSKA (reference sequence). Trimming took 6 bases from V and 5 from J, leaving 19 bases between them.

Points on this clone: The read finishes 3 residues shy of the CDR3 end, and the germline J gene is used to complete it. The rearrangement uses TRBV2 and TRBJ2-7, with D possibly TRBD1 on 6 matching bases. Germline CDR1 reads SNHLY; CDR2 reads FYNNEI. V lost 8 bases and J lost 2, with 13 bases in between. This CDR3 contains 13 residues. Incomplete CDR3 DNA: TGTGCCAGCGGGGGCTTTACACCCTACGAG. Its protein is CASGGFTPYE. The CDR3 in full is CASGGFTPYEQYF. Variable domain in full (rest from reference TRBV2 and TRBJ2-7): EPEVTQTPSHQVTQMGQEVILRCVPISNHLYFYWYRQILGQKVEFLVSFYNNEISEKSEIFDDQFSVERPDGSNFTLKIRSTKLEDSAMYFCASGGFTPYEQYFGPGTRLTVT.

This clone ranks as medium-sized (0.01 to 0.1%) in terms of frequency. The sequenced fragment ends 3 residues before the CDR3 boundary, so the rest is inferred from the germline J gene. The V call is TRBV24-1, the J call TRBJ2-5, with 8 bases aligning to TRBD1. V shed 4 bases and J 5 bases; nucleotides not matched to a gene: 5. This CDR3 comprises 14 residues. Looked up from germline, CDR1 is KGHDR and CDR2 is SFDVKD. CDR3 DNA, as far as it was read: TGTGCCACCAGTGAGGCAGGGGGCGGGGAGACC. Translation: CATSEAGGGET. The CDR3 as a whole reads CATSEAGGGETQYF.

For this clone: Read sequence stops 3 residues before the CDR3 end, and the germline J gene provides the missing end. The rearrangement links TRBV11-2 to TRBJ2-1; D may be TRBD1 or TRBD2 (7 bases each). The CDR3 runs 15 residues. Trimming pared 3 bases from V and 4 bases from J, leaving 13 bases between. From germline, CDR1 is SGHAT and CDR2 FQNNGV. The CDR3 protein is CASSLGGGQYNEQFF. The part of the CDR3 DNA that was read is TGTGCCAGCAGCTTGGGAGGGGGCCAGTACAATGAG.

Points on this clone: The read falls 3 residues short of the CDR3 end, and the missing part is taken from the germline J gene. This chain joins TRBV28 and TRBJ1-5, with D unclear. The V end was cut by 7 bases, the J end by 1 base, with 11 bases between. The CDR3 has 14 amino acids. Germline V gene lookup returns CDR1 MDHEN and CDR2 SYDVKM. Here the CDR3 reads CASNGQTSNQPQHF. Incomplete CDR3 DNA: TGTGCCAGCAATGGTCAGACAAGCAATCAGCCC. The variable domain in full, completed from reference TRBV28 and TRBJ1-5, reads DVKVTQSSRYLVKRTGEKVFLECVQDMDHENMFWYRQDPGLGLRLIYFSYDVKMKEKGDIPEGYSVSREKKERFSLILESASTNQTSMYLCASNGQTSNQPQHFGDGTRLSIL.

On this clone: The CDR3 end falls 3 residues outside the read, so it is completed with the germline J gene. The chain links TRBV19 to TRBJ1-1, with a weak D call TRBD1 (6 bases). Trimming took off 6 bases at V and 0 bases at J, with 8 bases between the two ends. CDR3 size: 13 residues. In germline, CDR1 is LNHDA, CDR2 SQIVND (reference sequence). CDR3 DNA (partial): TGTGCCAGTAGGCACAGGGTGAACACTGAA. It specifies CASRHRVNTE. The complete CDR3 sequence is CASRHRVNTEAFF.

The CDR3: CSARPGGRNEQFF. CDR3 DNA (partial): TGCAGTGCTAGACCGGGGGGGCGCAATGAG. The rearrangement links TRBV20-1 to TRBJ2-1; TRBD2 agrees at 8 bases. Coverage ceases 3 residues before the CDR3 finishes, and the germline J gene fills in the end. V was clipped by 2 bases and J by 6 bases; unmatched bases: 3. This CDR3 is 13 amino acids long. Germline V CDR1 and CDR2: DFQATT, SNEGSKA (reference sequence).